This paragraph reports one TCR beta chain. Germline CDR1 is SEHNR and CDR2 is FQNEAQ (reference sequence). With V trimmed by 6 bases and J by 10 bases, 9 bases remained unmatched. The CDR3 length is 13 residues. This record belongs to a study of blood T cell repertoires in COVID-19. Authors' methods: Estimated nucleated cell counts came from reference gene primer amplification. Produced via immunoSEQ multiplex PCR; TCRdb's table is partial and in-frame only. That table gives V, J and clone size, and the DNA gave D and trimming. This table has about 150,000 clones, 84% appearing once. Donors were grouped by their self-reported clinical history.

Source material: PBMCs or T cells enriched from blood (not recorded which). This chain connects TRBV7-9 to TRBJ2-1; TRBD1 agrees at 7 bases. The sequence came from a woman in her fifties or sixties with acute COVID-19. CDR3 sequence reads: CASSVDRVGEQFF. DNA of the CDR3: TGTGCCAGCAGTGTTGACAGGGTGGGCGAGCAGTTCTTC.